This entry concerns a single T cell receptor (beta chain). CDR1 and CDR2 from the germline V gene are SGHRS and YFSETQ. Trimming took 0 bases from V and 1 from J; bases not matched to a gene: 3. There are 17 residues in the CDR3. This entry is derived from a study of blood T cell repertoires in COVID-19. The wider study: Samples representing acute and convalescent COVID-19 were sourced from the United States, Italy and Spain. PBMCs, B-cell-depleted T cells, or T cells provided the cDNA or gDNA that made up the material.

Sequenced by immunoSEQ multiplex PCR; TCRdb stores in-frame clones only, minus some. This sample has about 270,000 clones, with approximately 85% found just once. The chain uses TRBV5-1 and TRBJ2-1, with 11 bases identical to TRBD2. The material sequenced was peripheral blood. The sequence came from a woman in her 70s with acute or convalescent COVID-19. The CDR3 DNA reads TGCGCCAGCAGCTTGGTGCTAGCGGGGGGTTCCTACAATGAGCAGTTCTTC. Its protein is CASSLVLAGGSYNEQFF.